What follows are 18 T cell receptor beta chains derived from one specimen sequenced in a study of cytomegalovirus exposure and HLA in healthy donors (dated by TCRdb to about 2017). Library creation used the immunoSEQ multiplex PCR assay. TCRdb stores this immuneACCESS table with in-frame sequences only. Part of the clones is absent; in the studies checked, under half of the shortfall reflects unresolved V genes, and no reason is known for the rest. The sample records some 340,000 clones, approximately 90% of which are singletons. Roughly 1.1% of the sample is in the top ten clones. The sequencing sample was made of PBMCs. The origin of the receptors is a woman younger than 45 in good health and CMV-seropositive.

The chain joins TRBV5-1 to TRBJ2-2; D perhaps matches TRBD1 (6 bases). This CDR3 has 16 amino acids. Germline V gene lookup returns CDR1 SGHRS and CDR2 YFSETQ. Trimming removed 2 bases at V and 0 bases at J, with 11 bases between. The CDR3 DNA sequence: TGCGCCAGCAGCTTACATAGGACAGCGAACACCGGGGAGCTGTTTTTT. Encoded protein: CASSLHRTANTGELFF.

This clone appeared a few times. This chain links TRBV4-1 with TRBJ1-2, with D possibly matching TRBD1 (5 bases). CDR3 length: 14 residues. V lost 0 bases, J lost 2 bases, and 7 bases lay in between. The germline V gene encodes CDR1 MGHRA and CDR2 YSYEKL. CDR3 nucleotide sequence: TGCGCCAGCAGCCAAGACGGACACAACTATGGCTACACCTTC. It encodes CASSQDGHNYGYTF.

The chain employs TRBV15 and TRBJ1-1; possibly TRBD1 for D (5 bases). There are 16 residues in the CDR3. Germline values: CDR1 LNHNV, CDR2 YYDKDF (reference sequence). The ends were cut back, 4 bases at V and 3 bases at J, with 18 bases in the middle. This CDR3 reads CATSKPTWDRYTEAFF. CDR3 DNA: TGTGCCACCAGCAAACCTACCTGGGACCGCTACACTGAAGCTTTCTTT.

This clone was observed a single time. The chain uses TRBV5-1 and TRBJ2-3, with TRBD2 identical over 12 bases. CDR3 size: 15 residues. V lost 0 bases and J lost 6; bases outside the gene matches: 2. Germline lookup yields CDR1 SGHRS and CDR2 YFSETQ. This CDR3 is CASSLGGLAGDTQYF. DNA of the CDR3: TGCGCCAGCAGCTTGGGTGGACTAGCGGGGGATACGCAGTATTTT.

The CDR3 protein is CASRTYQANEQFF. Written as DNA, the CDR3 is TGCGCCAGCAGAACTTATCAGGCAAATGAGCAGTTCTTC. The J gene is TRBJ2-1, the V gene TRBV5-1, with D unresolved. Germline V gene data show CDR1 as SGHRS and CDR2 as YFSETQ. The CDR3 covers 13 residues. The V and J ends lost 5 bases and 7 bases respectively, with 13 bases between them.

Only one count was recorded for this clone. The chain recombines TRBV29-1 with TRBJ2-7; tentatively, D is TRBD2 (6 bases). The CDR3 contains 13 residues. Germline V gene sequence: CDR1 SQVTM, CDR2 ANQGSEA. V shed 3 bases and J shed 3 bases, with 12 bases lying between them. CDR3 sequence reads: CSVDLRDGYEQYF. The CDR3 nucleotides read TGCAGCGTTGATTTGCGGGACGGCTACGAGCAGTACTTC.

CDR3 nucleotide sequence: TGTGCCAGCAGCCGCGTGACTAGCGGGGTTTACAATGAGCAGTTCTTC. This codes for CASSRVTSGVYNEQFF. The chain combines TRBV5-4 with TRBJ2-1; 11 bases are a match to TRBD2. Germline CDR1 is SGHNT and CDR2 is YYREEE (reference sequence). This CDR3 is 16 amino acids long. Trimming took 4 bases from V and 4 from J; bases not matched to a gene: 7.

About this clone: The same CDR3 also results from other DNA sequences found in this sample. The chain uses TRBV5-1 and TRBJ2-3; 7 nucleotides line up with TRBD1. The J segment lost 4 bases and the V segment lost 0 bases, leaving 2 bases of the junction unmatched. This CDR3 is 14 amino acids long. Germline V gene sequence: CDR1 SGHRS, CDR2 YFSETQ. The CDR3 DNA reads as TGCGCCAGCAGCTTGGCAGGGGGTTCAGATACGCAGTATTTT. This codes for CASSLAGGSDTQYF.

The genes are TRBV5-4 and TRBJ2-5; D may be TRBD1 (6 bases). Trimming took 2 bases from V and 5 from J, leaving 10 bases between them. Germline assignment: CDR1 SGHNT and CDR2 YYREEE (reference sequence). The CDR3 totals 13 residues. Here the CDR3 reads CASSLTGTETQYF. For the CDR3, the DNA is TGTGCCAGCAGCTTAACAGGGACGGAGACCCAGTACTTC.

The chain employs TRBV7-2 and TRBJ2-7, with 15 bases aligning to TRBD2. The CDR3 is made up of 16 amino acids. Germline CDR1 and CDR2: SGHTA and FQGNSA. The J segment lost 6 bases and the V segment lost 4 bases, leaving 7 bases of the junction unmatched. The CDR3 loop reads CASSSGGLAGGSEQYF. CDR3 DNA: TGTGCCAGCAGCTCAGGGGGACTAGCGGGAGGTTCCGAGCAGTACTTC.

The rearrangement links TRBV5-1 to TRBJ2-5; TRBD2 aligns across 7 bases. The ends lost 3 bases at V and 5 bases at J; junction bases unmatched: 1. The length of the CDR3 is 12 residues. Germline V CDR1 and CDR2: SGHRS, YFSETQ. This CDR3 is CASSWTSETQYF. CDR3 DNA sequence: TGCGCCAGCAGCTGGACTAGTGAGACCCAGTACTTC.

This chain connects TRBV4-3 to TRBJ1-5; D uncertain. Trimming took off 0 bases at V and 3 bases at J, with 12 bases between the two ends. CDR1 is LGHNA, CDR2 YSLEER, per germline. CDR3 size: 16 residues. The CDR3 sequence is CASSQDRLGPNQPQHF. For the CDR3, the DNA is TGCGCCAGCAGCCAAGATAGGTTAGGCCCCAATCAGCCCCAGCATTTT.

The V and J genes are TRBV10-2 and TRBJ2-7; 7 bases match TRBD1. The CDR3 contains 15 residues. CDR1 and CDR2 (germline): WSHSY, SAAADI. Trimming cost V 6 bases and J 5 bases; bases outside gene matches: 13. CDR3 protein: CASSGYGQARDEQYF. As DNA, the CDR3 is TGCGCCAGCAGCGGATATGGACAGGCGCGGGACGAGCAGTACTTC.

The rearrangement joins TRBV14 to TRBJ2-7; 13 nucleotides agree with TRBD2. The trim removed 4 bases at V and 6 bases at J, leaving 3 bases unmatched. Germline V gene data show CDR1 as SGHDN and CDR2 as FVKESK. The CDR3 totals 14 residues. CDR3: CASSLGLAGVEQYF. The DNA for the CDR3 is TGTGCCAGCAGCCTCGGACTAGCGGGAGTCGAGCAGTACTTC.

The chain couples TRBV28 to TRBJ1-1; D uncertain. Trimming left V 10 bases short and J 6 bases short, with 15 bases between. The CDR3 length is 12 residues. The germline gives CDR1 MDHEN, CDR2 SYDVKM. Here the CDR3 DNA reads TGTGCCACACAAGGTTGGGGAGCTGAAGCTTTCTTT. Residues: CATQGWGAEAFF.

The V gene is TRBV28, the J gene TRBJ1-2; 7 nucleotides line up with TRBD1. Per the germline V gene, CDR1 is MDHEN and CDR2 is SYDVKM. J gave up 3 bases and V 5 bases, and 6 bases lay outside the gene matches. The CDR3 loop spans 14 amino acids. As DNA, the CDR3 is TGTGCCAGCAGTATCGGGACAGAAGACTATGGCTACACCTTC. Amino acid sequence: CASSIGTEDYGYTF.

The rearrangement joins TRBV2 to TRBJ1-5, with 9 positions matching TRBD1. Germline CDR1 is SNHLY and CDR2 is FYNNEI. This CDR3 has 15 residues. J lost 4 bases, V lost 4 bases, and 5 bases had no gene match. The CDR3 sequence: CASSGDRDFNQPQHF. CDR3 nucleotide sequence: TGTGCCAGCAGTGGGGACAGGGATTTTAATCAGCCCCAGCATTTT.

The genes are TRBV29-1 and TRBJ2-7; D ambiguous. The CDR3 has 14 residues. The V end was cut by 7 bases, the J end by 0 bases, with 16 bases between. The V gene's germline CDR1 is SQVTM and CDR2 ANQGSEA. The CDR3 is CSATYSLSSYEQYF. CDR3 in DNA: TGCAGCGCGACTTATTCCCTAAGCTCCTACGAGCAGTACTTC.